The rows below give T cell receptor beta chains drawn from one sample of a study of T-cell memory formation after mild COVID-19. One entry per CDR3 protein results from TCRdb running MiXCR on the 5' RACE reads. This table has roughly 170,000 distinct CDR3 sequences, approximately 18% appearing once. Material: PBMCs or a T cell subset sorted from them (not recorded which). The receptors originated from a man younger than 30 who had mild COVID-19 (a few samples of this study predate the infection). Cell type and time point are not known. Both conserved end residues are part of each CDR3. D genes are given only for firm matches. The size field is filled for only some rows; it gives once, few, many or a size class.

CDR3	DNA	V	size	D	J
CSARDLRAGVAETQYF	TGCAGTGCTAGAGATCTGAGAGCGGGGGTAGCAGAGACCCAGTACTTC	TRBV20-1	many	TRBD2	TRBJ2-5
CATTGRLTDTQYF	TGTGCCACCACTGGCAGACTTACAGATACGCAGTATTTT	TRBV24-1	NA	NA	TRBJ2-3
CASSPRSGWRLITDTQYF	TGCGCCAGCAGCCCTCGATCTGGGTGGAGGCTTATCACAGATACGCAGTATTTT	TRBV5-1	many	NA	TRBJ2-3
CASSDGPQGTQYF	TGTGCCAGCAGCGACGGACCCCAGGGGACCCAGTACTTC	TRBV7-2	few	NA	TRBJ2-5
CASSLTEWNEQFF	TGTGCCAGCAGCTTGACGGAATGGAATGAGCAGTTCTTC	TRBV5-6	NA	NA	TRBJ2-1
CASSYRTGVNSPLHF	TGTGCCAGCAGTTACCGGACAGGGGTTAATTCACCCCTCCACTTT	TRBV6-5	few	TRBD1	TRBJ1-6
CASSSGGGELFF	TGTGCCAGCTCCAGCGGGGGCGGGGAGCTGTTTTTT	TRBV6-6	NA	TRBD2	TRBJ2-2
CASSYRGQQPQHF	TGTGCCAGCAGCTATAGAGGGCAACAGCCCCAGCATTTT	TRBV7-2	many	NA	TRBJ1-5
CSARVGGWPSYEQYF	TGCAGTGCTAGAGTAGGGGGGTGGCCCTCCTACGAGCAGTACTTC	TRBV20-1	NA	NA	TRBJ2-7
CASRPGGVSTDTQYF	TGTGCCAGCAGGCCAGGGGGAGTGAGCACAGATACGCAGTATTTT	TRBV6-5	NA	TRBD1	TRBJ2-3
CASSLVTGGGQPQHF	TGCGCCAGCAGCTTGGTGACAGGGGGTGGACAGCCCCAGCATTTT	TRBV5-1	few	TRBD1	TRBJ1-5
CSARRGAETQYF	TGCAGTGCGCGGAGGGGGGCTGAGACCCAGTACTTC	TRBV20-1	NA	NA	TRBJ2-5
CASSSRFRGQAFF	TGTGCCAGCAGTTCCCGATTCCGAGGCCAGGCTTTCTTT	TRBV28	few	NA	TRBJ1-1
CASSLEQTFQETQYF	TGTGCCAGCAGCTTAGAACAGACCTTTCAAGAGACCCAGTACTTC	TRBV7-9	few	NA	TRBJ2-5
CAISEDAGAYNEQFF	TGTGCCATCAGCGAGGACGCAGGAGCCTACAATGAGCAGTTCTTC	TRBV10-3	NA	NA	TRBJ2-1
CASSVGDGTQYF	TGTGCCAGCAGCGTAGGAGACGGGACCCAGTACTTC	TRBV9	few	NA	TRBJ2-5
CASSLVVGSGSPLHF	TGTGCCAGCAGTCTCGTGGTCGGGTCAGGTTCACCCCTCCACTTT	TRBV27	few	NA	TRBJ1-6
CASSLPPDTQYF	TGCGCCAGCAGCTTGCCTCCAGATACGCAGTATTTT	TRBV5-1	few	NA	TRBJ2-3
CASSRGGGTVAFF	TGTGCCAGCAGCCGTGGGGGGGGAACTGTGGCTTTCTTT	TRBV7-9	few	NA	TRBJ1-1
CASSLPGTNKVTGELFF	TGTGCCAGCAGTCTGCCCGGGACAAATAAAGTTACCGGGGAGCTGTTTTTT	TRBV2	few	NA	TRBJ2-2
CASSLPSKSGANVLTF	TGTGCCAGCAGCTTGCCCTCGAAGTCTGGGGCCAACGTCCTGACTTTC	TRBV11-2	NA	NA	TRBJ2-6
CASSQDYRGGYTF	TGCGCCAGCAGCCAAGATTACCGGGGAGGCTACACCTTC	TRBV4-3	few	NA	TRBJ1-2
CATRDTDTQYF	TGTGCCACCAGGGATACAGATACGCAGTATTTT	TRBV24-1	few	NA	TRBJ2-3
CASSPPGGAGNTIYF	TGTGCCAGCAGCCCGCCCGGAGGGGCTGGAAACACCATATATTTT	TRBV7-9	NA	NA	TRBJ1-3
CASSLGEGASPLGNEQFF	TGTGCCAGCAGCCTAGGCGAGGGGGCCAGTCCCCTGGGGAATGAGCAGTTCTTC	TRBV4-2	many	TRBD1	TRBJ2-1
CASSLVPSGDSSYEQYF	TGCGCCAGCAGCTTGGTCCCTAGCGGGGACTCCTCCTACGAGCAGTACTTC	TRBV5-1	few	TRBD2	TRBJ2-7
CASSFAGTLAKNIQYF	TGCGCCAGCAGCTTCGCAGGGACCCTAGCCAAAAACATTCAGTACTTC	TRBV5-1	many	NA	TRBJ2-4
CASSLDSNPLETQYF	TGTGCCAGCAGCTTAGATTCTAATCCCCTGGAGACCCAGTACTTC	TRBV7-2	NA	NA	TRBJ2-5
CASSLSTGPSAGANVLTF	TGTGCCAGCAGCCTTTCGACAGGGCCATCCGCTGGGGCCAACGTCCTGACTTTC	TRBV7-2	few	TRBD1	TRBJ2-6
CASSPSTSIGNEQFF	TGCGCCAGCAGCCCGTCGACTTCCATAGGGAATGAGCAGTTCTTC	TRBV5-1	few	NA	TRBJ2-1
CASSFGTNYGYTF	TGTGCCAGCAGTTTTGGGACAAACTATGGCTACACCTTC	TRBV12-3/TRBV12-4	NA	NA	TRBJ1-2
CASSQETIPSTDTQYF	TGCGCCAGCAGCCAAGAGACCATTCCTAGCACAGATACGCAGTATTTT	TRBV4-1	few	NA	TRBJ2-3
CASSQVGEEKLFF	TGCGCCAGCAGCCAAGTAGGTGAAGAAAAACTGTTTTTT	TRBV4-1	NA	NA	TRBJ1-4
CAISPGGLAKNIQYF	TGTGCCATTTCCCCGGGGGGGCTTGCCAAAAACATTCAGTACTTC	TRBV10-3	NA	TRBD2	TRBJ2-4
CATYNEKLFF	TGTGCCACATACAATGAAAAACTGTTTTTT	TRBV24-1	few	NA	TRBJ1-4
CASSYGVGTRNTIYF	TGTGCCAGCAGCTACGGAGTGGGGACTAGAAACACCATATATTTT	TRBV11-2	NA	NA	TRBJ1-3
CASSAGSTNEQFF	TGTGCCAGCAGTGCCGGCAGCACCAATGAGCAGTTCTTC	TRBV9	NA	NA	TRBJ2-1
CASSPGTVILNTEAFF	TGTGCCAGCAGCCCCGGGACAGTCATCCTGAACACTGAAGCTTTCTTT	TRBV5-5	NA	TRBD1	TRBJ1-1
CASSQQANQPQHF	TGTGCCAGCAGCCAACAGGCTAATCAGCCCCAGCATTTT	TRBV11-2	few	NA	TRBJ1-5
CASSLEPRTANEQFF	TGCGCCAGCAGCTTGGAGCCGCGGACCGCCAATGAGCAGTTCTTC	TRBV5-1	NA	NA	TRBJ2-1
CASSLGRATDTGNTIYF	TGTGCCAGCAGCTTGGGACGGGCGACTGATACTGGAAACACCATATATTTT	TRBV5-6	few	NA	TRBJ1-3